This is a list of T cell receptor beta chains from one sample in a study of PD-1 blockade in classical Hodgkin lymphoma. Sequenced by immunoSEQ multiplex PCR; TCRdb stores in-frame clones only, minus some. This table has approximately 57,000 clones, 75% to 95% appearing once. The sequencing used peripheral blood mononuclear cells (PBMCs), collected before the second cycle of nivolumab. The receptors stem from a human donor with classical Hodgkin lymphoma. Each CDR3 is given with its conserved first and last residue. Fields, in order: clone size, V gene, J gene, D gene, CDR3 DNA, CDR3 protein. A D gene is named only where the DNA matches it firmly. Rows may omit the clone size; those that give it use once, few, many or a size class.

>.|TRBV2|TRBJ2-3|TRBD2
TGTGCCAGCTGCTCGCGGGGGGCCGGGGATACGCAGTATTTT
CASCSRGAGDTQYF
>few|TRBV5-4|TRBJ2-3|.
TGTGCCAGCAGCTTGGGCGAGGGCGGGTACACAGATACGCAGTATTTT
CASSLGEGGYTDTQYF
>once|TRBV7-2|TRBJ2-7|.
TGTGCCAGCAGCTCCGACGTTTACGAGCAGTACTTC
CASSSDVYEQYF
>.|TRBV15|TRBJ1-3|.
TGTGCCACCAGCAGAGATTCCCCAGGGAGGTCTGGAAACACCATATATTTT
CATSRDSPGRSGNTIYF
>.|TRBV30|TRBJ2-3|.
TGTGCCTGGGACCCGACAGGATCGAGCACAGATACGCAGTATTTT
CAWDPTGSSTDTQYF
>.|TRBV5-4|TRBJ2-5|.
TGTGCCAGCAGCTTGGAACTAGTGGGCCCCAGAGAGACCCAGTACTTC
CASSLELVGPRETQYF
>.|TRBV9|TRBJ2-3|TRBD1
TGTGCCAGCAGCGACGGGGGACAGGGGGCTAGAGATACGCAGTATTTT
CASSDGGQGARDTQYF
>.|TRBV10-3|TRBJ2-5|TRBD1
TGTGCCATCAGTGGAAGACAGGGGGGTCCCGAAGAGACCCAGTACTTC
CAISGRQGGPEETQYF
>.|TRBV12-5|TRBJ1-2|.
TGTGCTAGTGGTTTGGTAGAGGCAGGGGATGGCTACACCTTC
CASGLVEAGDGYTF
>.|TRBV23-1|TRBJ2-3|.
TGCGCCAGCAGTCAATCCCCGCAGTACACAGATACGCAGTATTTT
CASSQSPQYTDTQYF
>.|TRBV30|TRBJ2-3|TRBD2
TGTGTCTGGAGTGTAGCGGGGGGCGGCACAGATACGCAGTATTTT
CVWSVAGGGTDTQYF
>.|TRBV10-1|TRBJ2-1|.
TGCGCCAGGCGGGATGAGCAGTTCTTC
CARRDEQFF
>once|TRBV2|TRBJ2-1|.
TGTGCCAGCTTAGGGCAGGAGGGGGACAATGAGCAGTTCTTC
CASLGQEGDNEQFF
>.|TRBV6-5|TRBJ1-1|.
TGTGCCGTAATATTCGGGGGCACTGAAGCTTTCTTT
CAVIFGGTEAFF
>.|TRBV23-1|TRBJ1-6|TRBD1
TGCGCCAGCAGAAGTCAGTTGGGTTTCGGACAGGGGGCCTATAATTCACCCCTCCACTTT
CASRSQLGFGQGAYNSPLHF
>.|TRBV9|TRBJ2-2|.
TGTGCCAGCAGCGCGGATTGGGTCACCGGGGAGCTGTTTTTT
CASSADWVTGELFF
>.|TRBV13|TRBJ2-2|.
TGTGCCAGCAGCCCGCAGAGTACCGGGGAGCTGTTTTTT
CASSPQSTGELFF
>.|TRBV29-1|TRBJ2-2|.
TGCAGCGTTTTTAGCGGGGAGCTGTTTTTT
CSVFSGELFF
>.|TRBV7-3|TRBJ2-1|TRBD2
TGTGCCAGCAGCTTAAAAGGGGGGACTAGCGGGAGAAAGTCCTACAATGAGCAGTTCTTC
CASSLKGGTSGRKSYNEQFF
>.|TRBV9|TRBJ2-1|TRBD2
TGTGCCAGCAGCGTAGTGGAGCGGGGGGGCTACAATGAGCAGTTCTTC
CASSVVERGGYNEQFF
>.|TRBV2|TRBJ1-3|TRBD1
TGTGCCAGCAGGGGGACAGGGTTGGCTGGAAACACCATATATTTT
CASRGTGLAGNTIYF
>.|TRBV5-1|TRBJ2-1|.
TGCGCCAGCAGCTTGGGGGGGACCGACGCTGGTACTGAGCAGTTCTTC
CASSLGGTDAGTEQFF
>.|TRBV5-6|TRBJ2-3|.
TGTGCCAGCAGCTTGGTTGGCTTTAGCACAGATACGCAGTATTTT
CASSLVGFSTDTQYF
>.|TRBV15|TRBJ1-2|.
TGTGCCACCAGCAGAGATAGGGCCGGAGGCTACACCTTC
CATSRDRAGGYTF
>.|TRBV28|TRBJ2-7|TRBD1
TGTGCCAGCAGTCCCATCCAACTCACGACAGGGTTTAACGAGCAGTACTTC
CASSPIQLTTGFNEQYF
>.|TRBV4-1|TRBJ2-7|.
TGCGCCAGCAGCCAAGGGACAGTCGGGTACGAGCAGTACTTC
CASSQGTVGYEQYF
>.|TRBV27|TRBJ2-7|TRBD2
TGTGCCAGCAGTCCCTATTCTCGACTAGCGGGAGGATACGAGCAGTACTTC
CASSPYSRLAGGYEQYF
>.|TRBV9|TRBJ1-3|.
TGTGCCAGCAGCGTATACCCAGACCCAGGAAACACCATATATTTT
CASSVYPDPGNTIYF
>.|TRBV19|TRBJ2-7|.
TGTGCCAGTAGCCCTCTTTCCGCAGGGGTCAGGTCCTACGAGCAGTACTTC
CASSPLSAGVRSYEQYF
>.|TRBV7-9|TRBJ2-1|.
TGTGCCAGCAGCTTAGGGAGCATGTACAATGAGCAGTTCTTC
CASSLGSMYNEQFF
>.|TRBV5-1|TRBJ2-5|.
TGCGCCAGCAGCTTCGGCGAAGAGACCCAGTACTTC
CASSFGEETQYF
>.|TRBV7-6|TRBJ2-2|.
TGTGCCAGCAGCTTACTTAGGGGAACCGGGGAGCTGTTTTTT
CASSLLRGTGELFF
>.|TRBV19|TRBJ2-1|TRBD2
TGTGCCAGTACCCTCCTAGCGGGATCATGGAATGAGCAGTTCTTC
CASTLLAGSWNEQFF
>.|TRBV5-1|TRBJ2-1|.
TGCGCCAGCAGCCCGCGGGGTCCGGCCAATGAGCAGTTCTTC
CASSPRGPANEQFF
>.|TRBV6-6|TRBJ1-2|.
TGTGCCAGCAGTTCGATGGAAGGCTATGGCTACACCTTC
CASSSMEGYGYTF
>.|TRBV13|TRBJ1-4|.
TGTGCCAGCAGCTTACCATACTTGCAGGATGCAACTAATGAAAAACTGTTTTTT
CASSLPYLQDATNEKLFF
>.|TRBV18|TRBJ2-7|.
TGTGCCAGCTCACCACCTGATCAGTCTTACGAGCAGTACTTC
CASSPPDQSYEQYF
>.|TRBV5-1|TRBJ2-3|TRBD2
TGCGCCAGCAGCTTGGCCGGGACTAGCGGGGGTGCAGATACGCAGTATTTT
CASSLAGTSGGADTQYF
>.|TRBV5-6|TRBJ1-1|TRBD1
TGTGCCAGCAGCTTAGACAGGGGCGGGAATACTGAAGCTTTCTTT
CASSLDRGGNTEAFF
>.|TRBV7-7|TRBJ2-2|.
TGTGCCAGCAGCTTCGGCGGGCAGGGTCGGACCGGGGAGCTGTTTTTT
CASSFGGQGRTGELFF
>.|TRBV5-5|TRBJ1-1|TRBD1
TGTGCCAGCAGCTTAAACAGGGGGTTGACTGAAGCTTTCTTT
CASSLNRGLTEAFF
>once|TRBV5-4|TRBJ1-6|.
TGTGCCAGCAGCTTTTCGGTTGCCAATTCACCCCTCCACTTT
CASSFSVANSPLHF
>.|TRBV9|TRBJ1-2|.
TGTGCCAGCAGCCCTCAGGGACATCGGGGCTACACCTTC
CASSPQGHRGYTF
>.|TRBV9|TRBJ1-5|.
TGTGCCAGCAGCGCCACAGAAAACAATCAGCCCCAGCATTTT
CASSATENNQPQHF
>.|TRBV28|TRBJ2-3|.
TGTGCCAGCAGCATAAGCACAGATACGCAGTATTTT
CASSISTDTQYF
>few|TRBV29-1|TRBJ1-1|.
TGCAGCGTTCCTGGGCAGGGGTACACTGAAGCTTTCTTT
CSVPGQGYTEAFF
>.|TRBV2|TRBJ2-1|TRBD2
TGTGCCACCGGGACTAGCAATGAGCAGTTCTTC
CATGTSNEQFF
>.|TRBV6-1|TRBJ2-2|TRBD2
TGTGCCAGCAGACTAGCGATGAACACCGGGGAGCTGTTTTTT
CASRLAMNTGELFF
>.|TRBV7-7|TRBJ2-5|TRBD2
TGTGCCAGCAGCCAGACAGGTCTAGCGGGAGGAGAGACCCAGTACTTC
CASSQTGLAGGETQYF
>.|TRBV19|TRBJ2-7|.
TGTGCCAGTAGTATAGTTGGGCAACCGGGGGCCGAGCAGTACTTC
CASSIVGQPGAEQYF
>once|TRBV13|TRBJ2-5|TRBD1
TGTGCCAGCAGCTTGGGACAGGGACAAGAGACCCAGTACTTC
CASSLGQGQETQYF
>.|TRBV4-1|TRBJ2-5|.
TGCGCCAGCAGCCGTGGGGGATCCGAGACCCAGTACTTC
CASSRGGSETQYF
>.|TRBV7-6|TRBJ2-7|.
TGTGCCAGCAGCCCGAGACTAGACGAGCAGTACTTC
CASSPRLDEQYF
>.|TRBV5-1|TRBJ2-7|.
TGCGCCAGCAGCTTACGGGACGACTCCTACGAGCAGTACTTC
CASSLRDDSYEQYF
>.|TRBV2|TRBJ1-1|.
TGTGCCAGCAGTGAACCAGCGAGGGGTTTTCTCACCGAGAAAGAGAACACTGAAGCTTTCTTT
CASSEPARGFLTEKENTEAFF
>.|TRBV7-3|TRBJ2-3|TRBD2
TGTGCCAGCAGCTCTTATGGGACTAGCGGGGGATACACAGATACGCAGTATTTT
CASSSYGTSGGYTDTQYF